A selection of T cell receptor beta chains follows, all from one sample in a study of blood T cell repertoires in COVID-19. The data were produced by immunoSEQ multiplex PCR, yet TCRdb's version contains in-frame clones alone and is incomplete. The sample holds about 160,000 clones, around 87% seen once. Sequencing was performed on peripheral blood. Receptors originate from a man aged 18-30 years with COVID-19, enrolled during active disease. Each CDR3 is given with its conserved first and last residue. Each record gives: V gene, J gene, clone size, D gene, CDR3 protein, CDR3 DNA. A D gene is named only where the DNA matches it firmly. A clone size is listed for some rows: how often the clone was seen (once, few, many), or a class if it is expanded.

TRBV14	TRBJ2-7	NA	NA	CASSPPGHRTYEQYF	TGTGCCAGCAGCCCACCGGGACACCGAACCTACGAGCAGTACTTC
TRBV9	TRBJ1-1	NA	NA	CASSPRTEAFF	TGTGCCAGCAGCCCCCGCACTGAAGCTTTCTTT
TRBV6-2/TRBV6-3	TRBJ2-7	NA	TRBD2	CASSYLSGSPSPFYEQYF	TGTGCCAGCAGTTACCTCAGCGGGAGCCCCAGTCCATTCTACGAGCAGTACTTC
TRBV24-1	TRBJ2-7	NA	TRBD1	CATSDPLGQGLSSYEQYF	TGTGCCACCAGTGATCCCCTGGGACAGGGTCTTTCCTCCTACGAGCAGTACTTC
TRBV6-4	TRBJ2-7	NA	TRBD1	CASRGQGTSYEQYF	TGTGCCAGCAGGGGACAGGGGACTTCCTACGAGCAGTACTTC
TRBV28	TRBJ1-1	NA	TRBD1	CASSHRDSTMNTEAFF	TGTGCCAGCAGTCATAGGGACAGTACGATGAACACTGAAGCTTTCTTT
TRBV6-6	TRBJ2-2	NA	NA	CASTPGTLNLGELFF	TGTGCCAGCACCCCCGGGACTCTGAACTTGGGGGAGCTGTTTTTT
TRBV4-3	TRBJ2-7	NA	NA	CASSQGDEQYF	TGCGCCAGCAGCCAAGGAGACGAGCAGTACTTC
TRBV9	TRBJ1-5	NA	NA	CASSVGVGGGSQHF	TGTGCCAGCAGCGTAGGGGTAGGAGGTGGGTCCCAGCATTTT
TRBV25-1	TRBJ2-3	NA	NA	CASSEQFTDTQYF	TGTGCCAGCAGTGAACAGTTCACAGATACGCAGTATTTT
TRBV28	TRBJ2-7	NA	NA	CASSFMGGNYEQYF	TGTGCCAGCAGTTTTATGGGGGGAAACTACGAGCAGTACTTC
TRBV5-4	TRBJ2-4	NA	TRBD1	CASREGQKNIQYF	TGTGCCAGCAGAGAGGGACAGAAAAACATTCAGTACTTC
TRBV27	TRBJ2-5	NA	TRBD2	CASSRLAETQETQYF	TGTGCCAGCAGTCGACTAGCGGAAACTCAAGAGACCCAGTACTTC
TRBV30	TRBJ2-3	NA	TRBD2	CAWSTLAGTDTQYF	TGTGCCTGGAGTACCCTAGCGGGCACAGATACGCAGTATTTT
TRBV6-2/TRBV6-3	TRBJ1-5	NA	TRBD1	CASSRNRDRGGYSNQPQHF	TGTGCCAGCAGCCGCAACCGGGACAGGGGTGGGTATAGCAATCAGCCCCAGCATTTT
TRBV15	TRBJ2-3	once	TRBD1	CATSSQRGQGADTQYF	TGTGCCACCAGCTCCCAAAGGGGACAGGGTGCAGATACGCAGTATTTT
TRBV15	TRBJ1-2	NA	TRBD1	CATSRDLETGTYGYTF	TGTGCCACCAGCAGAGATCTAGAGACAGGGACCTATGGCTACACCTTC